A single sample gave rise to the 20 T cell receptor beta chains below, sequenced in a study of shared clonotypes between healthy human individuals. Using immunoSEQ multiplex PCR, the repertoire was profiled, and TCRdb retains in-frame clones only, with some absent. The sample records some 2,000,000 clones, roughly 94% being singletons. As defined, naive CD8 cells were CD45RO-negative and positively selected for CCR7, with terminally differentiated effector memory CD45RA+ cells excluded. Sample: naive CD8+ T cells sorted from blood. These receptors came from a man aged 18 to 29 in good health.

The genes are TRBV11-2 and TRBJ2-1; 11 bases align to TRBD2. This CDR3 has 15 amino acids. Losses at the gene ends were 7 bases for V and 8 bases for J; bases not matched to a gene: 10. From germline, CDR1 is SGHAT and CDR2 FQNNGV. The CDR3 sequence is CASTLLAGEVDEQFF. CDR3 nucleotide sequence: TGTGCCAGCACCCTACTAGCGGGGGAAGTAGATGAGCAGTTCTTC.

Comment on this clone: Other DNA sequences in the same sample also yield this CDR3. The V and J genes are TRBV9 and TRBJ2-7; a weak D match, TRBD2 (5 bases). The CDR3 runs to 15 residues. Trimming left V 0 bases short and J 2 bases short, with 12 bases between. The germline V gene encodes CDR1 SGDLS and CDR2 YYNGEE. The CDR3 loop reads CASSVGGGAAYEQYF. CDR3 coding DNA: TGTGCCAGCAGCGTAGGAGGCGGAGCGGCCTACGAGCAGTACTTC.

The CDR3 here is CASSWGTYAEEQYF. The CDR3 DNA sequence: TGTGCCAGCAGCTGGGGGACATACGCAGAGGAGCAGTACTTC. The chain recombines TRBV5-6 with TRBJ2-7; the D gene is possibly TRBD1 (6 bases). V lost 3 bases, J lost 7 bases, and 17 bases lay in between. Germline CDR1 SGHDT, CDR2 YYEEEE. There are 14 residues in the CDR3.

The chain carries TRBV27 and TRBJ1-6, with D unresolved. V was shortened by 3 bases and J by 10 bases, with 28 bases between the two germline ends. Germline assignment: CDR1 MNHEY and CDR2 SMNVEV (reference sequence). The CDR3 totals 19 residues. CDR3 coding DNA: TGTGCCAGCAGTTTGAGAGGTATTGGCCTTACGCTCGACCCCTCACCCCTCCACTTT. Its translation is CASSLRGIGLTLDPSPLHF.

V and J are TRBV4-1 and TRBJ2-4; D not certain. The germline V and J ends were trimmed by 4 bases and 8 bases, with 9 bases remaining between them. Germline V CDR1 and CDR2: MGHRA, YSYEKL. This CDR3 has 12 amino acids. This CDR3 is CASSPSGYIQYF. In nucleotides, the CDR3 is TGCGCCAGCAGCCCCTCCGGATACATTCAGTACTTC.

The genes are TRBV29-1 and TRBJ1-1; D is perhaps TRBD1 (5 bases). The V and J ends lost 7 bases and 5 bases respectively, with 11 bases between them. In germline, CDR1 is SQVTM, CDR2 ANQGSEA. CDR3 length equals 11 residues. The CDR3 sequence is CSAPRGTEAFF. The CDR3 region has the DNA TGCAGCGCCCCCCGGGGGACTGAAGCTTTCTTT.

V gene TRBV10-3 combines with J gene TRBJ2-7; D call uncertain. The CDR3 sequence is 13 residues long. Per the germline V gene, CDR1 is ENHRY and CDR2 is SYGVKD. V lost 0 bases and J 3 bases, leaving 6 bases between the germline ends. The CDR3 DNA reads TGTGCCATCAGTGAGTCTAACTACTACGAGCAGTACTTC. Amino acids: CAISESNYYEQYF.

The V gene is TRBV30, the J gene TRBJ2-2, with 15 bases lining up with TRBD2. The V gene end was trimmed by 4 bases and the J gene end by 3 bases; junction bases not matched to a gene: 6. The CDR3 has 17 residues. From germline, CDR1 is GTSNPN and CDR2 SVGIG (reference sequence). The CDR3 DNA reads TGTGCCTGGAAAGGACTAGCGGGGGGGCCGGACACCGGGGAGCTGTTTTTT. Translated, it gives CAWKGLAGGPDTGELFF.

This clone occurred once. The V and J genes are TRBV28 and TRBJ2-7; 7 bases line up with TRBD1. The V segment lost 5 bases and the J segment 0 bases; nucleotides outside the gene matches: 1. Germline CDR1 MDHEN, CDR2 SYDVKM. This CDR3 region has 13 residues. The DNA of the CDR3 is TGTGCCAGCAGTGGGGACAGCTCCTACGAGCAGTACTTC. Translation: CASSGDSSYEQYF.

This clone was observed once. The chain recombines TRBV5-1 with TRBJ2-7; D unresolved. Trimming stripped 0 bases from V and 0 bases from J, with 10 bases between. The CDR3 runs to 15 residues. Germline values: CDR1 SGHRS, CDR2 YFSETQ. DNA for the CDR3: TGCGCCAGCAGCTTGGTCCCGATGGGCTCCTACGAGCAGTACTTC. It is translated as CASSLVPMGSYEQYF.

A remark on this clone: This same CDR3 is encoded by further DNA sequences in the sample. For the CDR3, the DNA is TGTGCCAGCAGCTTAAGGGGGAGCACAGATACGCAGTATTTT. Translating it yields CASSLRGSTDTQYF. The rearrangement links TRBV13 to TRBJ2-3; D might be TRBD1 (6 bases). The V gene's germline CDR1 is PRHDT and CDR2 FYEKMQ (reference sequence). V lost 2 bases and J 0 bases, leaving 6 bases between the germline ends. CDR3 length equals 14 residues. The full variable domain, its missing parts supplied by reference TRBV13 and TRBJ2-3, is AAGVIQSPRHLIKEKRETATLKCYPIPRHDTVYWYQQGPGQDPQFLISFYEKMQSDKGSIPDRFSAQQFSDYHSELNMSSLELGDSALYFCASSLRGSTDTQYFGPGTRLTVL.

V and J are TRBV18 and TRBJ1-2, with D hard to call. V gave up 0 bases and J gave up 2 bases, with 13 bases separating them. CDR1 is KGHSH and CDR2 is LQKENI in the germline V gene. The CDR3 covers 16 residues. The CDR3 here is CASSPPSAGDNYGYTF. The CDR3 bases are TGTGCCAGCTCACCACCAAGCGCAGGTGACAACTATGGCTACACCTTC.

The CDR3 nucleotides are TGCGCCACCTCTGAGGGACAGGGGTATTTCTACGAGCAGTACTTC. It translates to CATSEGQGYFYEQYF. The V call is TRBV10-2, the J call TRBJ2-7; 10 nucleotides align to TRBD1. Looked up from germline, CDR1 is WSHSY and CDR2 is SAAADI. With 10 bases clipped from V and 3 bases from J, the junction kept 12 bases outside the gene matches. CDR3 length: 15 residues.

V usage is TRBV6-4 and J usage is TRBJ2-7, with TRBD2 as a possible D gene (7 bases). Germline CDR1 MRHNA, CDR2 SNTAGT. The CDR3 contains 15 residues. Trimming shortened V by 11 bases and J by 5 bases, and 25 bases separated the two germline ends. Here the CDR3 reads CAAIWGGGEKDEQYF. Here the CDR3 DNA reads TGTGCCGCGATTTGGGGCGGGGGCGAGAAAGACGAGCAGTACTTC.

The chain recombines TRBV2 with TRBJ1-4, with D unresolved. CDR1 is SNHLY and CDR2 is FYNNEI in the germline V gene. The V end lost 6 bases, the J end lost 5 bases, and 7 bases lay between the germline ends. This CDR3 is built from 12 residues. The CDR3 DNA reads TGTGCCAGCAGGTCGGGGAATGAAAAACTGTTTTTT. This gives the protein CASRSGNEKLFF.

This clone appeared a single time. The gene calls are TRBV15 and TRBJ2-5; a weak D match, TRBD2 (6 bases). This CDR3 is built from 15 residues. V was shortened by 7 bases and J by 5 bases, with 20 bases between the two germline ends. CDR1 is LNHNV, CDR2 YYDKDF, per germline (reference sequence). The CDR3 reads CATNLLPGLPETQYF. The CDR3 DNA sequence: TGTGCCACCAACCTGCTCCCGGGACTCCCTGAGACCCAGTACTTC.

The chain links TRBV7-6 to TRBJ1-6; 9 bases align to TRBD1. Germline CDR1 is SGHVS and CDR2 is FNYEAQ. This CDR3 spans 18 amino acids. V shed 5 bases, J shed 0 bases, and the junction held 8 bases outside the gene matches. Written as DNA, the CDR3 is TGTGCCAGCAGCGTCCGGGACAGGGACAGCTCCTATAATTCACCCCTCCACTTT. This gives the protein CASSVRDRDSSYNSPLHF.

On this clone itself: The sample holds other DNA sequences that translate to the same CDR3. This chain uses TRBV10-1 with TRBJ2-7; the match to TRBD2 covers 8 bases. The junction had 2 bases not matched to a gene; V was cut back by 3 bases and J by 1 base. CDR1 and CDR2 from the germline V gene are WNHNN and SYGVQD (reference sequence). CDR3 length equals 14 residues. The CDR3 spells CASSESGSSYEQYF. The CDR3 bases are TGCGCCAGCAGTGAAAGCGGGAGTTCCTACGAGCAGTACTTC.

This clone was picked up a small number of times. The gene calls are TRBV13 and TRBJ2-7; D not resolved. Germline values: CDR1 PRHDT, CDR2 FYEKMQ (reference sequence). Between the trimmed V and J ends, which lost 0 bases and 7 bases, there was a span of 13 bases. CDR3 size: 14 residues. CDR3 nucleotides: TGTGCCAGCAGCTTAGGCCTACGGGCGCATGAGCAGTACTTC. Amino acid sequence: CASSLGLRAHEQYF. The full variable domain, its missing parts supplied by reference TRBV13 and TRBJ2-7, is AAGVIQSPRHLIKEKRETATLKCYPIPRHDTVYWYQQGPGQDPQFLISFYEKMQSDKGSIPDRFSAQQFSDYHSELNMSSLELGDSALYFCASSLGLRAHEQYFGPGTRLTVT.

This clone is a singleton in its sample. This chain connects TRBV27 to TRBJ2-7; D ambiguous. Trimming took off 3 bases at V and 3 bases at J, with 12 bases between the two ends. The CDR3 extends over 14 amino acids. The germline CDR1 and CDR2 sequences are MNHEY and SMNVEV (reference sequence). CDR3 protein: CASSLVERLYEQYF. The CDR3 DNA reads TGTGCCAGCAGTTTGGTCGAGCGCCTCTACGAGCAGTACTTC.